This passage covers 32 T cell receptor beta chains from one sample sequenced in a study of OX40 agonist ivuxolimab in advanced cancers. Only in-frame clones appear in the TCRdb table, and some are missing; sequencing was by immunoSEQ multiplex PCR. Of roughly 79,000 clones listed, approximately 80% were seen once; the top ten hold about 0.51%. Sequenced material: CD4+ or CD8+ T cells sorted from blood, taken in a trial of the OX40 agonist ivuxolimab. These receptors were taken from an adult with an advanced solid tumor such as melanoma, head and neck, liver or kidney cancer.

The V call is TRBV2, the J call TRBJ2-7; TRBD2 is a possible D gene (7 bases). Germline-derived CDR1 and CDR2 are SNHLY and FYNNEI. This CDR3 is built from 15 residues. V was cut by 5 bases and J by 0 bases, with 14 bases left in between. CDR3 sequence (DNA): TGTGCCAGCAGTCTCGGGGGGCGGGACTCCTACGAGCAGTACTTC. This encodes CASSLGGRDSYEQYF.

The chain is built from TRBV9 and TRBJ1-6, with D hard to call. From germline, CDR1 is SGDLS and CDR2 YYNGEE. This CDR3 has 13 amino acids. V lost 3 bases to trimming and J lost 11 bases, with 12 bases between them. Written as DNA, the CDR3 is TGTGCCAGCAGCGGGGGATCTACTACACCCCTCCACTTT. It translates to CASSGGSTTPLHF. Drawing the rest from reference TRBV9 and TRBJ1-6, the complete variable domain is DSGVTQTPKHLITATGQRVTLRCSPRSGDLSVYWYQQSLDQGLQFLIQYYNGEERAKGNILERFSAQQFPDLHSELNLSSLELGDSALYFCASSGGSTTPLHFGNGTRLTVT.

V is TRBV7-2 and J is TRBJ2-1, with D tentatively TRBD2 (6 bases). The CDR3 contains 15 residues. V dropped 0 bases and J dropped 7 bases, with 13 bases sitting between them. Germline V gene lookup returns CDR1 SGHTA and CDR2 FQGNSA. CDR3 coding DNA: TGTGCCAGCAGCTTAGCGGGCGGGGTCGTAAATGAGCAGTTCTTC. This sequence encodes CASSLAGGVVNEQFF.

The chain uses TRBV5-6 and TRBJ2-1; D gene unclear. The CDR3 has 15 residues. The germline V gene has CDR1 SGHDT and CDR2 YYEEEE. V gave up 4 bases and J gave up 7 bases, with 18 bases separating them. The chain's CDR3 is CASSLSLNLWNEQFF. CDR3 nucleotides: TGTGCCAGCAGCCTCTCACTCAATTTATGGAATGAGCAGTTCTTC.

Only one count was recorded for this clone. The V gene is TRBV19, the J gene TRBJ1-5; TRBD1 might be the D (5 bases). V shed 7 bases and J shed 3 bases, with 16 bases lying between them. Germline values: CDR1 LNHDA, CDR2 SQIVND (reference sequence). CDR3 length: 15 residues. Here the CDR3 reads CASMRDGGYNQPQHF. The DNA of the CDR3 is TGTGCCAGTATGAGGGATGGGGGGTACAATCAGCCCCAGCATTTT.

This rearrangement joins TRBV29-1 to TRBJ2-4; D might be TRBD2 (6 bases). The CDR3 totals 17 residues. Germline CDR1 and CDR2: SQVTM and ANQGSEA. V dropped 5 bases and J dropped 0 bases, with 20 bases sitting between them. DNA for the CDR3: TGCAGCGTTCCGGCGGGAACAAGTAGTCTAGCCAAAAACATTCAGTACTTC. It encodes CSVPAGTSSLAKNIQYF.

This chain links TRBV19 with TRBJ1-2; D call uncertain. The germline V gene has CDR1 LNHDA and CDR2 SQIVND (reference sequence). The CDR3 has 16 residues. V lost 5 bases, J lost 0 bases, and 16 bases lay in between. The CDR3 reads CASSPRPVRPNYGYTF. The CDR3 DNA follows: TGTGCCAGTAGTCCAAGGCCCGTCAGGCCTAACTATGGCTACACCTTC.

This clone was seen just once. The V gene is TRBV11-2, the J gene TRBJ2-2; 7 bases match TRBD1. This CDR3 region has 14 residues. J gave up 3 bases and V 3 bases, and 1 base lay outside the gene matches. Germline V CDR1 and CDR2: SGHAT, FQNNGV. The CDR3 is CASSLGQYTGELFF. In nucleotides, the CDR3 is TGTGCCAGCAGCTTGGGACAGTACACCGGGGAGCTGTTTTTT.

The V call is TRBV6-1, the J call TRBJ1-1, with TRBD1 matching 7 bases. Germline V gives CDR1 MNHNS, CDR2 SASEGT. With V trimmed by 7 bases and J by 9 bases, 17 bases remained unmatched. CDR3 length: 15 amino acids. This chain's CDR3 is CASIVAQGEVGKAFF. CDR3 nucleotide sequence: TGTGCCAGCATCGTTGCCCAGGGGGAGGTGGGTAAAGCTTTCTTT.

CDR3 nucleotide sequence: TGCGCCAGCAGCCCAGGGCTCTCGGGGAGAAATTCACCCCTCCACTTT. Translation gives CASSPGLSGRNSPLHF. The V call is TRBV4-1, the J call TRBJ1-6, with D possibly TRBD1 on 5 matching bases. The length of the CDR3 is 16 residues. V shed 4 bases and J shed 7 bases, with 17 bases lying between them. Germline loops: CDR1 MGHRA, CDR2 YSYEKL.

This clone is a singleton in its sample. The chain joins TRBV18 to TRBJ2-2; D unresolved. The V end was cut by 5 bases, the J end by 3 bases, with 13 bases between. Germline values: CDR1 KGHSH, CDR2 LQKENI. CDR3 length: 15 residues. The CDR3 coding sequence is TGTGCCAGCTCAGCCTCAACGGAATACACCGGGGAGCTGTTTTTT. It yields the protein CASSASTEYTGELFF.

The chain recombines TRBV5-1 with TRBJ1-1; D call uncertain. Germline V CDR1 and CDR2: SGHRS, YFSETQ. The CDR3 is 13 residues long. The V end was cut by 3 bases, the J end by 3 bases, with 9 bases between. The CDR3 DNA follows: TGCGCCAGCAGCTCTGACGGTTACACTGAAGCTTTCTTT. This sequence encodes CASSSDGYTEAFF.

V is TRBV6-5 and J is TRBJ2-7; 9 bases are shared with TRBD1. The V segment lost 2 bases and the J segment 4 bases; nucleotides outside the gene matches: 6. CDR3 size: 15 residues. Germline V gene lookup returns CDR1 MNHEY and CDR2 SVGAGI. The CDR3 protein is CASSYSRGQGYEQYF. The CDR3 DNA follows: TGTGCCAGCAGTTACAGCAGGGGACAGGGTTACGAGCAGTACTTC.

The chain combines TRBV5-1 with TRBJ2-5; weak D call: TRBD1 (6 bases). Between the trimmed V and J ends, which lost 4 bases and 3 bases, there was a span of 16 bases. This CDR3 has 15 amino acids. The germline CDR1 and CDR2 sequences are SGHRS and YFSETQ. The CDR3 bases are TGCGCCAGCAGCCCGGGGACACCGAGAAAAGAGACCCAGTACTTC. Translating gives CASSPGTPRKETQYF.

This rearrangement joins TRBV5-1 to TRBJ2-3, with 9 bases fitting TRBD2. J gave up 6 bases and V 3 bases, and 14 bases lay outside the gene matches. This CDR3 region has 17 residues. Germline CDR1 is SGHRS and CDR2 is YFSETQ. The CDR3 is CASSSKAVAGVRDTQYF. DNA of the CDR3: TGCGCCAGCAGCTCCAAGGCGGTAGCGGGAGTTCGGGATACGCAGTATTTT.

The chain combines TRBV7-9 with TRBJ2-1; 8 bases are shared with TRBD2. CDR3 size: 16 residues. V gave up 1 base and J gave up 3 bases; unmatched junction bases: 5. CDR1 SEHNR and CDR2 FQNEAQ come from the germline V gene (reference sequence). DNA of the CDR3: TGTGCCAGCAGCTTAGAGGATAGCGGGAACTACAATGAGCAGTTCTTC. This sequence encodes CASSLEDSGNYNEQFF. Based on the CDR3 plus reference TRBV7-9 and TRBJ2-1, the full variable domain is DTGVSQNPRHKITKRGQNVTFRCDPISEHNRLYWYRQTLGQGPEFLTYFQNEAQLEKSRLLSDRFSAERPKGSFSTLEIQRTEQGDSAMYLCASSLEDSGNYNEQFFGPGTRLTVL.

The chain joins TRBV10-1 to TRBJ2-7; D remains ambiguous. The CDR3 spans 15 residues. Deletions cut 4 bases from V and 4 bases from J, with 17 bases between. Germline V gene sequence: CDR1 WNHNN, CDR2 SYGVQD (reference sequence). CDR3 in amino acids: CASSVASSSSYEQYF. DNA of the CDR3: TGCGCCAGCAGTGTAGCCTCCAGCTCCTCATACGAGCAGTACTTC.

The chain recombines TRBV7-3 with TRBJ2-3, with D possibly TRBD1 on 6 matching bases. From germline, CDR1 is SGHTA and CDR2 FQGTGA. V dropped 2 bases and J dropped 6 bases, with 15 bases sitting between them. The CDR3 loop spans 15 amino acids. The CDR3 is CASSLGPGQGDTQYF. CDR3 sequence (DNA): TGTGCCAGCAGCTTAGGACCAGGTCAGGGGGATACGCAGTATTTT. Combining the CDR3 with reference TRBV7-3 and TRBJ2-3 gives the whole variable domain GAGVSQTPSNKVTEKGKYVELRCDPISGHTALYWYRQSLGQGPEFLIYFQGTGAADDSGLPNDRFFAVRPEGSVSTLKIQRTERGDSAVYLCASSLGPGQGDTQYFGPGTRLTVL.

The chain uses TRBV19 and TRBJ1-5, with D possibly being TRBD1 (5 bases). Germline V gene data show CDR1 as LNHDA and CDR2 as SQIVND (reference sequence). The CDR3 is made up of 14 amino acids. V gave up 3 bases and J gave up 5 bases, with 11 bases separating them. CDR3 bases: TGTGCCAGTAGTATGACAGTAGCGGATCAGCCCCAGCATTTT. The encoded protein is CASSMTVADQPQHF.

The CDR3 sequence is CASSLAGGPGQGTGELFF. For the CDR3, the DNA is TGCGCCAGCAGCTTGGCAGGAGGGCCGGGACAGGGGACCGGGGAGCTGTTTTTT. The chain uses TRBV5-1 and TRBJ2-2; 10 bases are shared with TRBD1. In germline, CDR1 is SGHRS, CDR2 YFSETQ. The V gene end was trimmed by 0 bases and the J gene end by 5 bases; junction bases not matched to a gene: 10. The CDR3 length is 18 residues.

This CDR3 reads CASSPRTGPGRGGYTF. The CDR3 DNA is TGTGCCAGTAGTCCCCGGACAGGGCCAGGGAGGGGAGGCTACACCTTC. The V gene is TRBV19, the J gene TRBJ1-2, with 8 nucleotides matching TRBD1. Per the germline V gene, CDR1 is LNHDA and CDR2 is SQIVND (reference sequence). This CDR3 contains 16 residues. V trimming: 5 bases; J trimming: 8 bases; junction bases outside the gene matches: 16.

The rearrangement links TRBV7-3 to TRBJ2-7; 7 bases are shared with TRBD1. The V and J ends lost 6 bases and 2 bases, in that order; junction bases with no gene match: 10. The CDR3 runs to 15 residues. Looked up from germline, CDR1 is SGHTA and CDR2 is FQGTGA. The chain's CDR3 is CASSPGTALTYEQYF. The CDR3 DNA follows: TGTGCCAGCAGTCCCGGGACAGCCTTAACCTACGAGCAGTACTTC.

V is TRBV7-2 and J is TRBJ2-2; 7 nucleotides line up with TRBD1. The CDR3 sequence is 14 residues long. V lost 5 bases to trimming and J lost 7 bases; unmatched junction nucleotides: 7. Germline V CDR1 and CDR2: SGHTA, FQGNSA. In DNA form, the CDR3 reads TGTGCCAGCAGCCCCCGACAGGGAAGCGGGGAGCTGTTTTTT. Amino acids: CASSPRQGSGELFF.

The chain carries TRBV5-6 and TRBJ2-1; 8 bases line up with TRBD2. V lost 7 bases to trimming and J lost 7 bases; unmatched junction nucleotides: 10. Per germline, CDR1 SGHDT and CDR2 YYEEEE. The CDR3 is made up of 14 amino acids. The CDR3 here is CASVELAVGNEQFF. The CDR3 DNA reads TGTGCCAGCGTCGAACTAGCGGTGGGGAATGAGCAGTTCTTC.

The chain uses TRBV7-9 and TRBJ1-1; D is unclear. Germline values: CDR1 SEHNR, CDR2 FQNEAQ (reference sequence). Trimming removed 1 base at V and 10 bases at J, with 7 bases between. The CDR3 runs to 11 residues. The CDR3 reads CASSLVGTAFF. In DNA, the CDR3 is TGTGCCAGCAGCTTAGTAGGTACAGCTTTCTTT.

The chain carries TRBV6-6 and TRBJ1-1, with a tentative D call TRBD1 (5 bases). CDR1 and CDR2 from the germline V gene are MNHNY and SVGAGI (reference sequence). The CDR3 has 11 residues. Trimming stripped 4 bases from V and 9 bases from J, with 9 bases between. In DNA, the CDR3 is TGTGCCAGCAGTTCCTGGGGGAAAGCTTTCTTT. Translation: CASSSWGKAFF.

V is TRBV4-3 and J is TRBJ2-5, with 12 bases that match TRBD2. This CDR3 has 18 residues. The trim removed 0 bases at V and 4 bases at J, leaving 9 bases unmatched. CDR1 LGHNA and CDR2 YSLEER come from the germline V gene. The CDR3 DNA follows: TGCGCCAGCAGCCAAGACGTGCCTAGCGGGGGGGCCGGAGAGACCCAGTACTTC. Protein sequence: CASSQDVPSGGAGETQYF.

This rearrangement joins TRBV9 to TRBJ2-7; 7 positions match TRBD1. The J segment lost 6 bases and the V segment lost 0 bases, leaving 6 bases of the junction unmatched. This CDR3 spans 14 amino acids. CDR1 SGDLS and CDR2 YYNGEE come from the germline V gene. The DNA of the CDR3 is TGTGCCAGCAGCGTAGGACAGGGAGAGCGCGAGCAGTACTTC. It specifies CASSVGQGEREQYF.

The chain is built from TRBV30 and TRBJ2-7, with D hard to call. The CDR3 length is 12 residues. The V gene's germline CDR1 is GTSNPN and CDR2 SVGIG (reference sequence). The V end was cut by 0 bases, the J end by 6 bases, with 9 bases between. This chain's CDR3 is CAWSVRRREQYF. DNA of the CDR3: TGTGCCTGGAGTGTACGCAGGCGCGAGCAGTACTTC.

This chain joins TRBV30 and TRBJ1-1; D gene unclear. The ends were cut back, 5 bases at V and 2 bases at J, with 24 bases in the middle. The CDR3 contains 17 residues. Germline V gives CDR1 GTSNPN, CDR2 SVGIG (reference sequence). The CDR3 DNA reads TGTGCCTGGGGCCCGAACAGAGGTCTCAGAAGTAACACTGAAGCTTTCTTT. This encodes CAWGPNRGLRSNTEAFF. The full variable domain, with the rest looked up from reference TRBV30 and TRBJ1-1, is SQTIHQWPATLVQPVGSPLSLECTVEGTSNPNLYWYRQAAGRGLQLLFYSVGIGQISSEVPQNLSASRPQDRQFILSSKKLLLSDSGFYLCAWGPNRGLRSNTEAFFGQGTRLTVV.

The chain links TRBV5-4 to TRBJ2-5, with a tentative D call TRBD2 (7 bases). This CDR3 has 15 residues. V was shortened by 4 bases and J by 4 bases, with 17 bases between the two germline ends. CDR1 is SGHNT and CDR2 is YYREEE in the germline V gene (reference sequence). The CDR3 DNA sequence: TGTGCCAGCAGCCCTCGCGGGGGCACATCAGAGACCCAGTACTTC. Protein product: CASSPRGGTSETQYF.

V and J are TRBV7-2 and TRBJ1-1; D is possibly TRBD1 (5 bases). V was cut by 2 bases and J by 3 bases, with 10 bases left in between. The CDR3 loop spans 14 amino acids. Germline assignment: CDR1 SGHTA and CDR2 FQGNSA. CDR3 sequence: CASSLQGSDTEAFF. DNA for the CDR3: TGTGCCAGCAGCTTACAGGGTTCGGACACTGAAGCTTTCTTT.